This T cell receptor beta chain originates from a study of blood T cell repertoires in COVID-19. As for the study in general: Collection of acute and convalescent COVID-19 samples took place in the United States, Italy and Spain. The analysed material was cDNA or gDNA that came from T cells, B-cell-depleted T cells, or PBMCs.

In the authors' workflow: Reference gene primer amplification yielded estimated nucleated cell counts. The method was immunoSEQ multiplex PCR; TCRdb's version includes in-frame clones alone and lacks a portion of them. That table supplies the V and J calls and clone size; D and trimming were determined from the DNA. The sample consists of approximately 160,000 clones, approximately 85% of them appearing once. Per the germline V gene, CDR1 is SNHLY and CDR2 is FYNNEI. The CDR3 consists of 12 residues. V gave up 3 bases and J gave up 3 bases, with 4 bases separating them. This clonotype was sampled from a man aged 60 to 75 with active or convalescent COVID-19. Input material: peripheral blood. This chain links TRBV2 with TRBJ2-3; D gene unclear. The CDR3 region is CASSDNTDTQYF. The CDR3 DNA is TGTGCCAGCAGTGACAATACAGATACGCAGTATTTT.